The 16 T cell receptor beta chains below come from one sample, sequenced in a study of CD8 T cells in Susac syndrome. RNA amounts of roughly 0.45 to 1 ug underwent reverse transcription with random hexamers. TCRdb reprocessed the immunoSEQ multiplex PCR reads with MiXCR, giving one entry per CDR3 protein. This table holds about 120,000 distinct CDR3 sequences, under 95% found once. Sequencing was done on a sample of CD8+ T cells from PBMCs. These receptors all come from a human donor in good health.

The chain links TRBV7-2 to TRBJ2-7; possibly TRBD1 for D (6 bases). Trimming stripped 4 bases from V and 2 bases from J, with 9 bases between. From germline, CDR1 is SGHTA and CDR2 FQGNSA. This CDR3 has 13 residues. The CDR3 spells CASSSRTAYEQYF. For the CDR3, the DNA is TGTGCCAGCAGCTCACGGACAGCCTACGAGCAGTACTTC. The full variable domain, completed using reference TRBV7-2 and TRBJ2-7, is GAGVSQSPSNKVTEKGKDVELRCDPISGHTALYWYRQSLGQGLEFLIYFQGNSAPDKSGLPSDRFSAERTGGSVSTLTIQRTQQEDSAVYLCASSSRTAYEQYFGPGTRLTVT.

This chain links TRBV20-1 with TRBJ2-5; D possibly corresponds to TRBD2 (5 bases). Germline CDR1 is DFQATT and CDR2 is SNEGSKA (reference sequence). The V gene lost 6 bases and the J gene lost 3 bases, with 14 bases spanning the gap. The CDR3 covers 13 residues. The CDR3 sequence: CSAQRPPEETQYF. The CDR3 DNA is TGCAGTGCCCAGCGGCCCCCGGAAGAGACCCAGTACTTC.

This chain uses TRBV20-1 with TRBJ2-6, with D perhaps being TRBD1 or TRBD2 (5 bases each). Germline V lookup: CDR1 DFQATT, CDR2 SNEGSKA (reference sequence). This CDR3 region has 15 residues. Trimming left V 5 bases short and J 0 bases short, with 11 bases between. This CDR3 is CSAFDSGSGANVLTF. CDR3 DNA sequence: TGCAGTGCTTTCGACAGCGGCTCTGGGGCCAACGTCCTGACTTTC.

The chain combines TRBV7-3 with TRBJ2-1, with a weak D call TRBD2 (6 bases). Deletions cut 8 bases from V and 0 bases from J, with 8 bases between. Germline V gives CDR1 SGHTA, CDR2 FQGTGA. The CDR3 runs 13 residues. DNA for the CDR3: TGTGCCAGCGGGGGGACCTCCTACAATGAGCAGTTCTTC. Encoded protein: CASGGTSYNEQFF.

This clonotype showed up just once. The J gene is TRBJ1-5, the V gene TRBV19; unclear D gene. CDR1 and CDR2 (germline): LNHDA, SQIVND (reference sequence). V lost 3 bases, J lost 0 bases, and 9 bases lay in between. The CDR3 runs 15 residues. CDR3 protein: CASSIGRPSNQPQHF. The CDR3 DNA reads TGTGCCAGTAGTATCGGGAGGCCTAGCAATCAGCCCCAGCATTTT.

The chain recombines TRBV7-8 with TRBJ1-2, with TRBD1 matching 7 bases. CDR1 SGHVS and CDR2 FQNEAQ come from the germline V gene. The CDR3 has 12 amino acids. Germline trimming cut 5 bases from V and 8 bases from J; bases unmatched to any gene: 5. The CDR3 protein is CASSVGTDGYTF. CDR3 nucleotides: TGTGCCAGCAGCGTCGGGACAGACGGCTACACCTTC.

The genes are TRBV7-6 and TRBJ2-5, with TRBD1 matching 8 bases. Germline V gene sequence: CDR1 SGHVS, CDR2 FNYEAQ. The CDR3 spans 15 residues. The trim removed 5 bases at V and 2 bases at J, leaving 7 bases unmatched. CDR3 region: CASSPRTGGQETQYF. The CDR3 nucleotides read TGTGCCAGCAGCCCCCGAACAGGGGGACAAGAGACCCAGTACTTC. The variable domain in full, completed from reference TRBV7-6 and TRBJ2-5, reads GAGVSQSPRYKVTKRGQDVALRCDPISGHVSLYWYRQALGQGPEFLTYFNYEAQQDKSGLPNDRFSAERPEGSISTLTIQRTEQRDSAMYRCASSPRTGGQETQYFGPGTRLLVL.

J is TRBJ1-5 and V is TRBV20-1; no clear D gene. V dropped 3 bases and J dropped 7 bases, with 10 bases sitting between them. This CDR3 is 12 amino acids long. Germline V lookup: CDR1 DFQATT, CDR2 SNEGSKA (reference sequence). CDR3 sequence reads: CSARGSGQPQHF. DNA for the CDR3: TGCAGTGCTAGGGGTTCGGGCCAGCCCCAGCATTTT.

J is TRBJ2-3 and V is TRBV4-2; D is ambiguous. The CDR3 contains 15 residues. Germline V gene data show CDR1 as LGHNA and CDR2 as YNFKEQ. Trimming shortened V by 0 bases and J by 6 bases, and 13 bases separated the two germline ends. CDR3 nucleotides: TGTGCCAGCAGCCAAGATCAAAAGAAGAGGGATACGCAGTATTTT. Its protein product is CASSQDQKKRDTQYF.

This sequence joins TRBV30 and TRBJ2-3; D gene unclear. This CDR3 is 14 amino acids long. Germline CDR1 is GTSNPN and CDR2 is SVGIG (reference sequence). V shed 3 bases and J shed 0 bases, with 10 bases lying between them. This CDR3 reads CAWSFSSSTDTQYF. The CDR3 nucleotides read TGTGCCTGGAGCTTCTCGTCGAGCACAGATACGCAGTATTTT.

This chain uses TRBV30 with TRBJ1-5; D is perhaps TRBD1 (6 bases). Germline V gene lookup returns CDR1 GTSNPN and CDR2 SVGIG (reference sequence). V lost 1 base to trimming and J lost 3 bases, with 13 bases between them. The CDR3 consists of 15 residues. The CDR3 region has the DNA TGTGCCTGGAGTGAGTTACAGGGCCTCAATCAGCCCCAGCATTTT. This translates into CAWSELQGLNQPQHF.

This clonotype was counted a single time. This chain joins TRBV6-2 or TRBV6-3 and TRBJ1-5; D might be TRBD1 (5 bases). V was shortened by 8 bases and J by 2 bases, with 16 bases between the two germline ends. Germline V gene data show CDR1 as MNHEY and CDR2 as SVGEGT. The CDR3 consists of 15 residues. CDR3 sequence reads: CASGGSKVGNQPQHF. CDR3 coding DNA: TGTGCCAGCGGGGGATCCAAAGTGGGCAATCAGCCCCAGCATTTT.

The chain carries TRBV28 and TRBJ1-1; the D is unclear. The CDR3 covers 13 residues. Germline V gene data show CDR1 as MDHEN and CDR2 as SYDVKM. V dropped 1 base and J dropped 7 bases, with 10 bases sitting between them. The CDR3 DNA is TGTGCCAGCAGTTTATCGTCTATAGGTGAAGCTTTCTTT. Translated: CASSLSSIGEAFF.

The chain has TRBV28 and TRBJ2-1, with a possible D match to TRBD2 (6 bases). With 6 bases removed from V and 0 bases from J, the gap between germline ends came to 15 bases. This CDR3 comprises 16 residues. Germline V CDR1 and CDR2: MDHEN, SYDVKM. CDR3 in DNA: TGTGCCAGCAGAAGGGACTCCCTGAGCTCCTACAATGAGCAGTTCTTC. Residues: CASRRDSLSSYNEQFF.

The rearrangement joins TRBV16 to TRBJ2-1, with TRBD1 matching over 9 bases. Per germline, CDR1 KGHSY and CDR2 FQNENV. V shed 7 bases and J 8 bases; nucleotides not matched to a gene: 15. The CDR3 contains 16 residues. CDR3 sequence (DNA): TGTGCCAGCACCGGACAGGGGATGGTTATTTCCGATGAGCAGTTCTTC. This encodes CASTGQGMVISDEQFF.

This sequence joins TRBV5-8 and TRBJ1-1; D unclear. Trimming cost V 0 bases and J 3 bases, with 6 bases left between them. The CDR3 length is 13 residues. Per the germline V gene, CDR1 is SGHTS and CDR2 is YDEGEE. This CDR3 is CASSLEVDTEAFF. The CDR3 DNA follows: TGTGCCAGCAGCTTGGAAGTAGACACTGAAGCTTTCTTT.